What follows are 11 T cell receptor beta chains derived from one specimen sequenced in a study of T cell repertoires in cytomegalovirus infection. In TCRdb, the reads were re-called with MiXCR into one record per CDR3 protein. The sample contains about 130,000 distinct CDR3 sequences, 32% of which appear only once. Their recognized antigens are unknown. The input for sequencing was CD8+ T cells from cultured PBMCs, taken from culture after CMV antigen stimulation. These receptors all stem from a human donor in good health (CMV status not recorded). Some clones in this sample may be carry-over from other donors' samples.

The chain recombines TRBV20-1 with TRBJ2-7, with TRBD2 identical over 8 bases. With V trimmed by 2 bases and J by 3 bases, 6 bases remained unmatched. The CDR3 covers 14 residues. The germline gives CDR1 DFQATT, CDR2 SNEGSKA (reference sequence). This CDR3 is CSARQVAGIYEQYF. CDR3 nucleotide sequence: TGCAGTGCTAGACAGGTAGCGGGGATCTACGAGCAGTACTTC.

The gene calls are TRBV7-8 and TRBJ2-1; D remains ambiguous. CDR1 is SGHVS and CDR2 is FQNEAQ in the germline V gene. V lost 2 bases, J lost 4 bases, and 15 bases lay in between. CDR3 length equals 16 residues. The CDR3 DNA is TGTGCCAGCAGCTTATCAGGCTCACCGACATACAATGAGCAGTTCTTC. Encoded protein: CASSLSGSPTYNEQFF.

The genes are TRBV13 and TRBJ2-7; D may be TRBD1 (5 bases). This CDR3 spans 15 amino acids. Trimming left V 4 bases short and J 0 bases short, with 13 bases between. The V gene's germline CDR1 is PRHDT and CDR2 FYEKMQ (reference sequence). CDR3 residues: CASSSIRGSSYEQYF. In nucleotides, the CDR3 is TGTGCCAGCAGCTCAATTAGGGGCAGCTCCTACGAGCAGTACTTC. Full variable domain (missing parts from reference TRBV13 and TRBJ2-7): AAGVIQSPRHLIKEKRETATLKCYPIPRHDTVYWYQQGPGQDPQFLISFYEKMQSDKGSIPDRFSAQQFSDYHSELNMSSLELGDSALYFCASSSIRGSSYEQYFGPGTRLTVT.

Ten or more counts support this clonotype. The CDR3 DNA reads as TGTGCCAGCAGTGAGATCCGGGGGACAGAAGAGACCCAGTACTTC. Translated: CASSEIRGTEETQYF. This sequence joins TRBV12-3 or TRBV12-4 and TRBJ2-5, with TRBD1 as a possible D gene (7 bases). V dropped 5 bases and J dropped 3 bases, with 16 bases sitting between them. CDR3 length: 15 residues.

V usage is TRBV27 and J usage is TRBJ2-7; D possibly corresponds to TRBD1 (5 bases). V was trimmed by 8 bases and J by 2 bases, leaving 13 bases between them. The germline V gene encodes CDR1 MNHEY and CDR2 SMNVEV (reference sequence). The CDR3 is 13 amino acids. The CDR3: CASGPVGPYEQYF. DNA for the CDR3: TGTGCCAGCGGCCCCGTGGGGCCCTACGAGCAGTACTTC.

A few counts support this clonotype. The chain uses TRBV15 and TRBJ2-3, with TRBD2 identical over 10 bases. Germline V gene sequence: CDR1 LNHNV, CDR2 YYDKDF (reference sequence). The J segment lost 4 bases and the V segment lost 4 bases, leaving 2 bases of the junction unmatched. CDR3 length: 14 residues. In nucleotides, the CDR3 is TGTGCCACCAGCAACAGCGGGGGGGCAGATACGCAGTATTTT. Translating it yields CATSNSGGADTQYF.

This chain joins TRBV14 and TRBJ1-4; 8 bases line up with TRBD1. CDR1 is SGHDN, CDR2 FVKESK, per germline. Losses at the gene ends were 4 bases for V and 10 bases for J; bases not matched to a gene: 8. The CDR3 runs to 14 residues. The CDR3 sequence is CASSLRTGKGKLFF. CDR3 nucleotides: TGTGCCAGCAGCCTACGGACAGGGAAGGGAAAACTGTTTTTT.

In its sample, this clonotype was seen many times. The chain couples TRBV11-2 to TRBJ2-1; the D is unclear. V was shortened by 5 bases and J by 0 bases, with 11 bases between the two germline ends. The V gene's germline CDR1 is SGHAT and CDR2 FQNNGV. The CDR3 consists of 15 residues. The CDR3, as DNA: TGTGCCAGCAGCCATTTATCGGACTCCTACAATGAGCAGTTCTTC. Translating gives CASSHLSDSYNEQFF.

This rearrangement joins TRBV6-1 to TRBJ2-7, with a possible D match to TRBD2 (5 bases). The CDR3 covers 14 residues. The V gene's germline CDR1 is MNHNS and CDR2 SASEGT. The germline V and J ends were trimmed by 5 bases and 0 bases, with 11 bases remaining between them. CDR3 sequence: CASSYGDSSYEQYF. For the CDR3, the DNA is TGTGCCAGCAGTTACGGGGATAGCTCCTACGAGCAGTACTTC.

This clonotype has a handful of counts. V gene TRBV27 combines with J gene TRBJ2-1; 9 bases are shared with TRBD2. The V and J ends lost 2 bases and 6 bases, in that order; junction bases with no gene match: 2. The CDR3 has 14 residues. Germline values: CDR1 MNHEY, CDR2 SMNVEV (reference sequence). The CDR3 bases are TGTGCCAGCAGTTTAGCGGGGGGGCCCAATGAGCAGTTCTTC. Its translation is CASSLAGGPNEQFF.

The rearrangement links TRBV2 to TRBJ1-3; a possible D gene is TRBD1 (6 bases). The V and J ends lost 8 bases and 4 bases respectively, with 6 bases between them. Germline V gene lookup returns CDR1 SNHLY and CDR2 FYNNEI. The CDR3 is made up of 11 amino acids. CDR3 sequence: CASGQGNTIYF. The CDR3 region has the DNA TGTGCCAGCGGACAGGGAAACACCATATATTTT.